These T cell receptor beta chains were read from a single sample in a study of cytomegalovirus exposure and HLA in healthy donors. Libraries were prepared by immunoSEQ multiplex PCR; TCRdb keeps only in-frame clonotypes and omits some of them. This repertoire shows around 100,000 clones, roughly 71% found once; its top ten account for about 11%. The sample comprised PBMCs. The receptors here all came from a man aged 35 to 55 in good health and CMV-seropositive. Each CDR3 is given with its conserved first and last residue. A D gene is named only where the DNA matches it firmly. Size is omitted from some rows. Given values are once, few, many or a class for expanded clones.

D gene: NA; V gene: TRBV30; J gene: TRBJ1-6; clone size: NA; CDR3 DNA: TGTGCCTGGGTAGGACACTTTAATTCACCCCTCCACTTT; CDR3 protein: CAWVGHFNSPLHF
D gene: NA; V gene: TRBV5-4; J gene: TRBJ2-1; clone size: NA; CDR3 DNA: TGTGCCAGCAGCTTGCCTCACAATGAGCAGTTCTTC; CDR3 protein: CASSLPHNEQFF
D gene: NA; V gene: TRBV11-2; J gene: TRBJ1-1; clone size: NA; CDR3 DNA: TGTGCCAGCAGCCGGGGGGGACTATCGGACACTGAAGCTTTCTTT; CDR3 protein: CASSRGGLSDTEAFF
D gene: TRBD2; V gene: TRBV6-1; J gene: TRBJ2-7; clone size: NA; CDR3 DNA: TGTGCCAGCAGTGTCGGACTAGCGGTGGGCTCCTACGAGCAGTACTTC; CDR3 protein: CASSVGLAVGSYEQYF
D gene: TRBD2; V gene: TRBV9; J gene: TRBJ2-1; clone size: once; CDR3 DNA: TGTGCCAGCAGCACCCGACTAGCGGGAGGCGAGGGGTACAATGAGCAGTTCTTC; CDR3 protein: CASSTRLAGGEGYNEQFF
D gene: TRBD2; V gene: TRBV7-9; J gene: TRBJ2-5; clone size: NA; CDR3 DNA: TGTGCCAGCAGCACGCTAGCGGGACTACAAGAGACCCAGTACTTC; CDR3 protein: CASSTLAGLQETQYF
D gene: NA; V gene: TRBV7-9; J gene: TRBJ1-1; clone size: NA; CDR3 DNA: TGTGCCAGCAGCTTAGTAGACCGGAGTAGGGGTGAAGCTTTCTTT; CDR3 protein: CASSLVDRSRGEAFF
D gene: TRBD2; V gene: TRBV2; J gene: TRBJ2-1; clone size: NA; CDR3 DNA: TGTGCCAGCAGTGGGACTAGCGGGAGGGCCATGAATGAGCAGTTCTTC; CDR3 protein: CASSGTSGRAMNEQFF
D gene: TRBD1; V gene: TRBV19; J gene: TRBJ1-5; clone size: NA; CDR3 DNA: TGTGCCAGTAGTACACAGGGGGCCCGGCGCAATCAGCCCCAGCATTTT; CDR3 protein: CASSTQGARRNQPQHF
D gene: NA; V gene: TRBV6-1; J gene: TRBJ1-1; clone size: few; CDR3 DNA: TGTGCCAGCGTCCCCCGCGGGGAGAACACTGAAGCTTTCTTT; CDR3 protein: CASVPRGENTEAFF
D gene: TRBD2; V gene: TRBV11-1; J gene: TRBJ2-1; clone size: NA; CDR3 DNA: TGTGCCAGCAGCTCGGGACTAAAGGAGAGACAGTTCTTC; CDR3 protein: CASSSGLKERQFF
D gene: NA; V gene: TRBV19; J gene: TRBJ1-1; clone size: NA; CDR3 DNA: TGTGCCAGTAGTATAGGCTCCCGGGGGGGCACTGAAGCTTTCTTT; CDR3 protein: CASSIGSRGGTEAFF
D gene: TRBD2; V gene: TRBV6-1; J gene: TRBJ2-7; clone size: NA; CDR3 DNA: TGTGCCAGCAGTGAAAACCCAGGGAGGGACGAGCAGTACTTC; CDR3 protein: CASSENPGRDEQYF
D gene: TRBD1; V gene: TRBV2; J gene: TRBJ1-2; clone size: NA; CDR3 DNA: TGTGCCAGCAGTGAAGCTAGGACAGGGAATGGCTACACCTTC; CDR3 protein: CASSEARTGNGYTF